This T cell receptor beta chain came from a study of identical twins. This CDR3 comprises 15 residues. V was pared by 7 bases and J by 6 bases, with 8 bases of the junction left unmatched. Per the germline V gene, CDR1 is MNHEY and CDR2 is SVGEGT. Each CDR3 protein gets one entry after TCRdb re-called the 5' RACE reads with MiXCR. The sample has around 680,000 distinct CDR3 sequences; over 8.5% are singletons. These data were likewise used in another study, on yellow fever vaccine responses in identical twins.

This receptor was identified in a woman under 30 in good health. The chain has TRBV6-2 or TRBV6-3 and TRBJ2-1, with 11 positions matching TRBD2. Sequencing was carried out using PBMCs. CDR3 in DNA: TGTGCCAGCAATTTAGGACTAGCGGGCCTCAATGAGCAGTTCTTC. Residues: CASNLGLAGLNEQFF.